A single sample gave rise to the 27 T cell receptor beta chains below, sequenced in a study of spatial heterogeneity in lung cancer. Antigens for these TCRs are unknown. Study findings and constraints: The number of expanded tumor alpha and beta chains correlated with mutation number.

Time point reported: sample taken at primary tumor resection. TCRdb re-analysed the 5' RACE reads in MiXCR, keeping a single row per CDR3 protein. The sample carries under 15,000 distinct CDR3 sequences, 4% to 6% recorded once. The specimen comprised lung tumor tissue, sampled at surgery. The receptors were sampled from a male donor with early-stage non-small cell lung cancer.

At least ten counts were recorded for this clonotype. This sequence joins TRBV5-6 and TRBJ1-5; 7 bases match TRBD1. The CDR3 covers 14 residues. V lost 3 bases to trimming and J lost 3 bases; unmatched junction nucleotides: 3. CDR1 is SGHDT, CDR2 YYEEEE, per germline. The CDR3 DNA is TGTGCCAGCAGCTCGACAGGGTACAATCAGCCCCAGCATTTT. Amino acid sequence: CASSSTGYNQPQHF. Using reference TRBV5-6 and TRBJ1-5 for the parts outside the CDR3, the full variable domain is DAGVTQSPTHLIKTRGQQVTLRCSPKSGHDTVSWYQQALGQGPQFIFQYYEEEERQRGNFPDRFSGHQFPNYSSELNVNALLLGDSALYLCASSSTGYNQPQHFGDGTRLSIL.

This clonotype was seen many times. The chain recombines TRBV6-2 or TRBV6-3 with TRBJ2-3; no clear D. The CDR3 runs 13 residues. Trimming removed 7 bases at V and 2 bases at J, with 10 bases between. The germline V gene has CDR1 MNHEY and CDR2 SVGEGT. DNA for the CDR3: TGTGCCAGCACCGACTCTCACACAGATACGCAGTATTTT. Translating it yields CASTDSHTDTQYF.

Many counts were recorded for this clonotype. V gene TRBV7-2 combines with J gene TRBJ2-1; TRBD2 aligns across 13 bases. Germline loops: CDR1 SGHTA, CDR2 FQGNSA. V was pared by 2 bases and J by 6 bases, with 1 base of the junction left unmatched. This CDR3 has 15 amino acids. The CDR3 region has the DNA TGTGCCAGCAGCTTATGGACTAGCGGGAGCAATGAGCAGTTCTTC. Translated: CASSLWTSGSNEQFF.

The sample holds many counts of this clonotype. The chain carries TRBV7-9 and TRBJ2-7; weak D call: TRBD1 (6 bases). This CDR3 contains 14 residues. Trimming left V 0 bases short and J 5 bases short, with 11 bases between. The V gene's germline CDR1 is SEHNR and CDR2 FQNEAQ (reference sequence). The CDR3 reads CASSLAAGVNEQYF. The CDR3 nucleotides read TGTGCCAGCAGCTTAGCCGCAGGGGTAAACGAGCAGTACTTC.

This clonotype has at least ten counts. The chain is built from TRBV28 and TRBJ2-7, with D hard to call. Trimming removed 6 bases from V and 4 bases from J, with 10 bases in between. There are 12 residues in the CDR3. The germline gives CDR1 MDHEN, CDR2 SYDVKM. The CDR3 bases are TGTGCCAGCAGCTCCTCCTATTACGAGCAGTACGTC. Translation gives CASSSSYYEQYV.

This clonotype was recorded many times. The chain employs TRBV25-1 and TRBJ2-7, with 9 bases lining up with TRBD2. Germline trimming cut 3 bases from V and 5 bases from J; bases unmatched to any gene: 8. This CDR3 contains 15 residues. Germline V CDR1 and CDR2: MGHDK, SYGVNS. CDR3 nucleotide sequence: TGTGCCAGCAGTGAGCGCGGGGGGGCCGGGAACGAGCAGTACTTC. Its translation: CASSERGGAGNEQYF.

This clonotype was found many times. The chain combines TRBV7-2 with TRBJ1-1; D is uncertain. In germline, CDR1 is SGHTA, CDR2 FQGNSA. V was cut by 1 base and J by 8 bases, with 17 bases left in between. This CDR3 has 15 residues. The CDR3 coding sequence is TGTGCCAGCAGCTTAGATGGGTACTTCGGCGGAGAAGCTTTCTTT. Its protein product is CASSLDGYFGGEAFF.

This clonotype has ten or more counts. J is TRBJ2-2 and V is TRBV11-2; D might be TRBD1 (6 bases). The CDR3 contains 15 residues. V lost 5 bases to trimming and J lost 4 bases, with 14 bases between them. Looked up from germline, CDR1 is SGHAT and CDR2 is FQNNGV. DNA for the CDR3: TGTGCCAGCAGCGGGTCAGGGGATCGCACCGGGGAGCTGTTTTTT. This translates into CASSGSGDRTGELFF.

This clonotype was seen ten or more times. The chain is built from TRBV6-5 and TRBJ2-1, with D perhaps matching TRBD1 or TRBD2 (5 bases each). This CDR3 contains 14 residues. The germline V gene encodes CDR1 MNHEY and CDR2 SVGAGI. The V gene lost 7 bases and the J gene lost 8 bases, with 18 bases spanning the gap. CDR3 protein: CASNRDGPLDEQFF. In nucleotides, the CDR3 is TGTGCCAGCAATCGGGACGGACCCTTGGATGAGCAGTTCTTC.

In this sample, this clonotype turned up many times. For the CDR3, the DNA is TGTGCTAGTGGTTTGATAGGGTATTACACTGAAGCTTTCTTT. Its protein is CASGLIGYYTEAFF. V and J are TRBV12-5 and TRBJ1-1; D is uncertain. The CDR3 sequence is 14 residues long. Per germline, CDR1 LGHNT and CDR2 FRNRAP. V lost 2 bases and J lost 3, with 10 bases in between.

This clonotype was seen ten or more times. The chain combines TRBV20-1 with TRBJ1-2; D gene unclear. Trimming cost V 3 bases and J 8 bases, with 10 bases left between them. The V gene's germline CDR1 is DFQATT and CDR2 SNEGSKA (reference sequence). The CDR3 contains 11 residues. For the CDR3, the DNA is TGCAGTGCTAGTTCGGAGCGGGGCTACACCTTC. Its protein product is CSASSERGYTF.

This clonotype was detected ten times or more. The CDR3 region is CASSQFRKGGYGYTF. CDR3 nucleotides: TGCGCCAGCAGCCAATTTCGCAAGGGAGGCTATGGCTACACCTTC. V usage is TRBV4-3 and J usage is TRBJ1-2, with D uncertain. The ends were cut back, 2 bases at V and 4 bases at J, with 14 bases in the middle. From germline, CDR1 is LGHNA and CDR2 YSLEER. The CDR3 length is 15 residues.

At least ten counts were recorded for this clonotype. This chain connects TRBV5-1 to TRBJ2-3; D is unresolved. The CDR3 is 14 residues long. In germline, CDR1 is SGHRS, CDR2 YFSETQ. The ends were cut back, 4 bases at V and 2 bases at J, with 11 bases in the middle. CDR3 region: CASSNESPTDTQYF. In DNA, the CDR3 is TGCGCCAGCAGCAACGAAAGCCCCACAGATACGCAGTATTTT. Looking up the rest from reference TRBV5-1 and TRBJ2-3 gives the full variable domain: KAGVTQTPRYLIKTRGQQVTLSCSPISGHRSVSWYQQTPGQGLQFLFEYFSETQRNKGNFPGRFSGRQFSNSRSEMNVSTLELGDSALYLCASSNESPTDTQYFGPGTRLTVL.

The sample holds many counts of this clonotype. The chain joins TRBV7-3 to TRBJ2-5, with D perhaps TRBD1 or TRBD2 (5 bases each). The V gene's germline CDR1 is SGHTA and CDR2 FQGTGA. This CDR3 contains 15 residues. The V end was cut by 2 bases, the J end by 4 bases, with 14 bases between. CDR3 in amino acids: CASSLGDAGRETQYF. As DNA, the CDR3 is TGTGCCAGCAGCTTAGGGGACGCAGGGCGAGAGACCCAGTACTTC.

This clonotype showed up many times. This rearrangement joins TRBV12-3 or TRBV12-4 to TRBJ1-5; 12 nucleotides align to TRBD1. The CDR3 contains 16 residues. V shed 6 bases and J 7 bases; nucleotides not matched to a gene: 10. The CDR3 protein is CASSRPGQGARQPQHF. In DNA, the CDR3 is TGTGCCAGCAGCAGACCGGGACAGGGGGCCAGGCAGCCCCAGCATTTT.

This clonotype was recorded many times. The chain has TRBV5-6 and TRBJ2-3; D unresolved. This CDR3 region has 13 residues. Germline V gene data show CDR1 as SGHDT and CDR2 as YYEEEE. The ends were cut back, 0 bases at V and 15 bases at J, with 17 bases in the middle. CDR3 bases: TGTGCCAGCAGCTTGGTTGATGGGTTGGCGGAATATTTT. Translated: CASSLVDGLAEYF.

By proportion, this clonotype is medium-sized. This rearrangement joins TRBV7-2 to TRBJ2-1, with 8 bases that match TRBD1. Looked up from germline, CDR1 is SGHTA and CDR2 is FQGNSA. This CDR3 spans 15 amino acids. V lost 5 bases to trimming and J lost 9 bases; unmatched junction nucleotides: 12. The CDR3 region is CASSPSVLRGLEQFF. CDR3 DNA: TGTGCCAGCAGCCCAAGCGTCCTCAGGGGGCTTGAGCAGTTCTTC.

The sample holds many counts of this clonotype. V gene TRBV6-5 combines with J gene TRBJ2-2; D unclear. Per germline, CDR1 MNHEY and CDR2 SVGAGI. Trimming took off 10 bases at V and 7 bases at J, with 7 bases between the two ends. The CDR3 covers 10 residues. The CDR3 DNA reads TGTGCCAACATCCACGGGGAGCTGTTTTTT. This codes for CANIHGELFF.

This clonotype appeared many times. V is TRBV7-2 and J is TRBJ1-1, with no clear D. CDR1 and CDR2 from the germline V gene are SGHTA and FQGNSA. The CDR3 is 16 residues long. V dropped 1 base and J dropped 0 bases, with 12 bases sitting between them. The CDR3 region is CASSLGVGLMNTEAFF. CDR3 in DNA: TGTGCCAGCAGCTTAGGGGTGGGCCTCATGAACACTGAAGCTTTCTTT.

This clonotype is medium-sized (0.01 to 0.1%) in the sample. This CDR3 reads CSVATLGQANTEAFF. CDR3 nucleotides: TGCAGCGTTGCAACTCTGGGACAGGCGAACACTGAAGCTTTCTTT. V and J are TRBV29-1 and TRBJ1-1; 8 bases fit TRBD1. J was trimmed by 1 base and V by 4 bases; bases with no gene match: 8. The germline CDR1 and CDR2 sequences are SQVTM and ANQGSEA. CDR3 size: 15 residues.

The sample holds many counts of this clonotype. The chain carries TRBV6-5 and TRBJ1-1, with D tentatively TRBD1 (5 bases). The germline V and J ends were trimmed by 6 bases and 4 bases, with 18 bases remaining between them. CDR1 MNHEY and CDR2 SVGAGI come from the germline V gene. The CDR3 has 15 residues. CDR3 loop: CASRGELAYSTEAFF. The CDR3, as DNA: TGTGCCAGCAGGGGGGAGTTGGCATATTCCACTGAAGCTTTCTTT.

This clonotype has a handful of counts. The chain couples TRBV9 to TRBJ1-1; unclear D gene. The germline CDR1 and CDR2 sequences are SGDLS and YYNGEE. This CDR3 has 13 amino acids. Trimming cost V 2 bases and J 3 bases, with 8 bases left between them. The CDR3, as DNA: TGTGCCAGCAGCGTCGAGAGGGACACTGAAGCTTTCTTT. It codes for CASSVERDTEAFF.

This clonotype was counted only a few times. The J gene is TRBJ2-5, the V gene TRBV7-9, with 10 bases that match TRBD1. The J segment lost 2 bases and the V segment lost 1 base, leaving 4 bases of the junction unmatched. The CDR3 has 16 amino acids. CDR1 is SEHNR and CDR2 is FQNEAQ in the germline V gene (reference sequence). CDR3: CASSLGDRGPQETQYF. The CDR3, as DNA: TGTGCCAGCAGCTTAGGAGACAGGGGGCCACAAGAGACCCAGTACTTC.

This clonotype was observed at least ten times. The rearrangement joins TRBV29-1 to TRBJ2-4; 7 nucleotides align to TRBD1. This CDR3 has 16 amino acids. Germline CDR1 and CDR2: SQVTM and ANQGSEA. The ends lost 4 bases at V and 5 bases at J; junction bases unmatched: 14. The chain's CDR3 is CSVGQGIFGGQNIQYF. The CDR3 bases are TGCAGCGTTGGACAGGGTATATTTGGGGGACAAAACATTCAGTACTTC.

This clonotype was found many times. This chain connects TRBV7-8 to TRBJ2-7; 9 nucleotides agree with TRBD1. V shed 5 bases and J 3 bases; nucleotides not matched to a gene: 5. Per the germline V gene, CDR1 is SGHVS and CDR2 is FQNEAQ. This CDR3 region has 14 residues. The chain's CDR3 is CASSPGTGHYEQYF. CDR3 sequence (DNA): TGTGCCAGCAGCCCCGGGACAGGGCACTACGAGCAGTACTTC.

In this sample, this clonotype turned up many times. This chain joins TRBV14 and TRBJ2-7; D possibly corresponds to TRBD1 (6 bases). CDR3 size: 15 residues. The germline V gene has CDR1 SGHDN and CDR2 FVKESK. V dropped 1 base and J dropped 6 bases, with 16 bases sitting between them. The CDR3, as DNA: TGTGCCAGCAGCCAAGTTAGGACAGCCTATGGCGAGCAGTACGTC. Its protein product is CASSQVRTAYGEQYV.

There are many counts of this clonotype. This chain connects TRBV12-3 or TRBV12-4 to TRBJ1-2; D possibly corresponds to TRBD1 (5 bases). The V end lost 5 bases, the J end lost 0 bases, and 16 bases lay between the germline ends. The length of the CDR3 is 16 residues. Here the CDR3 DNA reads TGTGCCAGCAGTCCAAGCCAGGGAAGAGCTAACTATGGCTACACCTTC. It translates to CASSPSQGRANYGYTF.